This T cell receptor beta chain was obtained from a study of blood T cell repertoires in COVID-19. Across the study: Collection of acute and convalescent COVID-19 samples took place in the United States, Italy and Spain.

In the authors' methods: Estimation of nucleated cell counts was performed using reference gene primer amplification. Profiling relied on immunoSEQ multiplex PCR, and the TCRdb table lists in-frame clones only, not all of them. The DNA gave D and trimming, while V, J and clone size come from that table. The profile shows approximately 100,000 clones, roughly 80% of them singletons. Per the germline V gene, CDR1 is MNHNS and CDR2 is SASEGT. CDR3 length: 12 amino acids. Trimming took 1 base from V and 11 from J, leaving 12 bases between them. Sequenced sample: peripheral blood. The chain joins TRBV6-1 to TRBJ2-7, with D unresolved. The TCR sequence derives from a man between 70 and 80 years old with active or convalescent COVID-19. The CDR3 bases are TGTGCCAGCAGTGAAGAGCCCCCCCGCGAGTACTTC. Encoded protein: CASSEEPPREYF.